This T cell receptor beta chain was sequenced during a study of human T cells and chemical hapten exposure. One entry per CDR3 protein results from TCRdb running MiXCR on the RACE reads. Of around 180,000 distinct CDR3 sequences listed, roughly 30% are singletons. There are 14 residues in the CDR3. Germline CDR1 and CDR2: SNHLY and FYNNEI. V lost 4 bases and J 0 bases, leaving 10 bases between the germline ends. Time point defined: pre-sensitization, week 0. Treatment of the sample: therapeutic diphenylcyclopropenone sensitization with weekly scalp DPC. This receptor was identified in a woman in her twenties or thirties with alopecia areata. Some clones in this sample may be carry-over from other donors' samples. This chain connects TRBV2 to TRBJ2-7; D call uncertain. Material: whole blood, obtained in connection with sensitization to the hapten diphenylcyclopropenone (DPC). CDR3 in DNA: TGTGCCAGCAGTGCCGACGGTCCCTCCTACGAGCAGTACTTC. Residues: CASSADGPSYEQYF.